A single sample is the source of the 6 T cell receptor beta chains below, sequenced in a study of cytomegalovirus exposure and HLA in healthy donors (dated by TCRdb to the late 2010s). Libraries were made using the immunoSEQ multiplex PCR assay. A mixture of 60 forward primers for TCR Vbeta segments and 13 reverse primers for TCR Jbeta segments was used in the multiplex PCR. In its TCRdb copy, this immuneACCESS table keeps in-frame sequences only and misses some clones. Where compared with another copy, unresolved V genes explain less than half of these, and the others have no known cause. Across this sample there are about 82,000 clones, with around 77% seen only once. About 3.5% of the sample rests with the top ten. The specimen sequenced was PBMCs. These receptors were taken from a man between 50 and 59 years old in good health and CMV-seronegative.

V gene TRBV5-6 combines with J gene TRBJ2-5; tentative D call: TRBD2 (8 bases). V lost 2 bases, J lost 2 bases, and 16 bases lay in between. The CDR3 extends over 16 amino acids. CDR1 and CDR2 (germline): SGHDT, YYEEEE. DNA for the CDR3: TGTGCCAGCAGCTTTTGGCGGGGGGACAGACAAGAGACCCAGTACTTC. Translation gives CASSFWRGDRQETQYF.

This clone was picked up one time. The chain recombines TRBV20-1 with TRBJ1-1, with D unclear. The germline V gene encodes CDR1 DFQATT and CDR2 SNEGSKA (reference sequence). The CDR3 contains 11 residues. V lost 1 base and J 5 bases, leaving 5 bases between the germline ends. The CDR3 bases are TGCAGTGCTAGAGCGGGGACTGAAGCTTTCTTT. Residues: CSARAGTEAFF.

Here the CDR3 DNA reads TGTGCCTGGAGCCCCCCAGCGGGTGGGGAGACCCAGTACTTC. Encoded protein: CAWSPPAGGETQYF. The genes are TRBV30 and TRBJ2-5; TRBD2 might be the D (6 bases). This CDR3 comprises 14 residues. Germline CDR1 is GTSNPN and CDR2 is SVGIG (reference sequence). V lost 3 bases, J lost 5 bases, and 16 bases lay in between. The entire variable domain, with the rest obtained from reference TRBV30 and TRBJ2-5, is as follows: SQTIHQWPATLVQPVGSPLSLECTVEGTSNPNLYWYRQAAGRGLQLLFYSVGIGQISSEVPQNLSASRPQDRQFILSSKKLLLSDSGFYLCAWSPPAGGETQYFGPGTRLLVL.

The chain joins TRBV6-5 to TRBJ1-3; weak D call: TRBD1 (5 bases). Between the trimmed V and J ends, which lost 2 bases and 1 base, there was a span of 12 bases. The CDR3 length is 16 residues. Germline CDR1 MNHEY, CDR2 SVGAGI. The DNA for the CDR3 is TGTGCCAGCAGTTACGGCTGGGAGGGGTCTGGAAACACCATATATTTT. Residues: CASSYGWEGSGNTIYF.

In nucleotides, the CDR3 is TGCGCCAGCAGCCAAGCCCCGACTAGCGGGGCTAAATTAGGCAAAAACATTCAGTACTTC. Its protein product is CASSQAPTSGAKLGKNIQYF. The gene calls are TRBV4-1 and TRBJ2-4, with TRBD2 identical over 11 bases. Germline V gene sequence: CDR1 MGHRA, CDR2 YSYEKL. The CDR3 loop spans 20 amino acids. V gave up 1 base and J gave up 3 bases; unmatched junction bases: 14.

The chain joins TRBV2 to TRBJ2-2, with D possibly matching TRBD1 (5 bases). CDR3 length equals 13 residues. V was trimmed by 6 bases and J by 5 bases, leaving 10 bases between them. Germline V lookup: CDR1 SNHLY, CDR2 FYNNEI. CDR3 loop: CASSSGPTGELFF. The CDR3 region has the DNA TGTGCCAGCAGCTCAGGGCCGACCGGGGAGCTGTTTTTT.